Listed below are T cell receptor beta chains from one sample, sequenced in a study of radiotherapy plus CTLA-4 blockade in lung cancer. Profiling relied on immunoSEQ multiplex PCR, and the TCRdb table lists in-frame clones only, not all of them. The repertoire includes some 87,000 clones, approximately 83% of them detected once, and roughly 14% sits in the top ten. The specimen was peripheral blood, collected from a patient treated with radiotherapy plus ipilimumab. Receptors were obtained from a human donor with non-small cell lung cancer that progressed on radiotherapy plus ipilimumab. Both conserved end residues are part of each CDR3. The order of the fields is clone size, D gene, V gene, J gene, CDR3 protein, CDR3 DNA. D genes are given only for firm matches. Clone size is not always given. Where it is, it says once, few, many or a class for expanded clones.

-	TRBD1	TRBV5-4	TRBJ1-2	CASSPAGQAVYGYTF	TGTGCCAGCAGCCCCGCCGGACAGGCTGTCTATGGCTACACCTTC
-	-	TRBV9	TRBJ2-4	CASSAGGARNIQYF	TGTGCCAGCAGCGCCGGGGGCGCAAGAAACATTCAGTACTTC
-	-	TRBV5-1	TRBJ1-1	CASSFLEDTEAFF	TGCGCCAGCAGCTTCCTAGAAGACACTGAAGCTTTCTTT
-	TRBD1	TRBV11-3	TRBJ1-3	CASSWTGIENTIYF	TGTGCCAGCAGCTGGACAGGGATAGAAAACACCATATATTTT
-	-	TRBV11-2	TRBJ2-7	CASSLVLGVYEQYF	TGTGCCAGCAGCTTAGTTCTGGGGGTCTACGAGCAGTACTTC
few	-	TRBV11-3	TRBJ2-3	CASSLSTSRTDTQYF	TGTGCCAGCAGCTTATCTACTAGCCGCACAGATACGCAGTATTTT
-	TRBD2	TRBV4-2	TRBJ2-1	CASSLRLAGGLNEQFF	TGTGCCAGCAGCCTACGCCTAGCGGGGGGCCTCAATGAGCAGTTCTTC
-	-	TRBV4-1	TRBJ1-3	CASSQGRSSSGNTIYF	TGCGCCAGCAGCCAGGGCCGCAGTTCCTCTGGAAACACCATATATTTT
-	-	TRBV23-1	TRBJ1-1	CASSPGLGRGGTEAFF	TGCGCCAGCAGCCCCGGGCTCGGACGAGGGGGCACTGAAGCTTTCTTT
-	TRBD1	TRBV19	TRBJ1-4	CASSGSGQGYEKLFF	TGTGCCAGTAGTGGATCGGGACAGGGTTATGAAAAACTGTTTTTT
-	-	TRBV19	TRBJ2-1	CASSLDRTSYNEQFF	TGTGCCAGTAGTCTCGACCGGACGTCCTACAATGAGCAGTTCTTC
-	-	TRBV11-3	TRBJ2-7	CASSLLGPQYEQYF	TGTGCCAGCAGCTTACTAGGGCCACAGTACGAGCAGTACTTC
-	TRBD1	TRBV28	TRBJ2-7	CASSFPGGSYEQYF	TGTGCCAGCAGTTTTCCAGGGGGATCCTACGAGCAGTACTTC
-	-	TRBV7-2	TRBJ1-1	CASSFGKNTEAFF	TGTGCCAGCAGCTTTGGTAAGAACACTGAAGCTTTCTTT
once	-	TRBV9	TRBJ2-3	CASSPEGGGGTDTQYF	TGTGCCAGCAGCCCCGAAGGGGGCGGGGGGACAGATACGCAGTATTTT
-	-	TRBV11-2	TRBJ2-2	CASTGLGTNTGELFF	TGTGCCAGCACCGGACTAGGGACAAACACCGGGGAGCTGTTTTTT
-	-	TRBV5-1	TRBJ2-1	CASSLMAAYNEQFF	TGCGCCAGCAGCTTGATGGCGGCCTACAATGAGCAGTTCTTC
-	-	TRBV7-8	TRBJ2-1	CASSLQGSSYNEQFF	TGTGCCAGCAGCTTACAGGGGAGCTCCTACAATGAGCAGTTCTTC
few	-	TRBV6-6	TRBJ2-7	CASKSGPSYEQYF	TGTGCCAGCAAATCGGGGCCCTCCTACGAGCAGTACTTC
-	-	TRBV7-3	TRBJ2-2	CASSLFTLTGELFF	TGTGCCAGCAGCTTATTCACACTCACCGGGGAGCTGTTTTTT
-	TRBD1	TRBV5-1	TRBJ2-6	CASGLGQVVSGANVLTF	TGCGCCAGCGGCTTGGGACAGGTTGTCTCTGGGGCCAACGTCCTGACTTTC
-	TRBD1	TRBV5-1	TRBJ1-4	CASSSGGLQDNEKLFF	TGCGCCAGCAGCTCAGGGGGCCTACAGGATAATGAAAAACTGTTTTTT
-	TRBD1	TRBV7-2	TRBJ2-7	CASSSDRGRNEQYF	TGTGCCAGCAGCTCAGACAGGGGGCGAAACGAGCAGTACTTC
-	-	TRBV7-9	TRBJ2-1	CASSFPGSGNEQFF	TGTGCCAGCAGCTTCCCTGGGTCGGGGAATGAGCAGTTCTTC
-	TRBD2	TRBV18	TRBJ2-2	CASSPSTSGRTNTGELFF	TGTGCCAGCTCACCTTCGACTAGCGGGAGGACGAACACCGGGGAGCTGTTTTTT
-	TRBD1	TRBV5-4	TRBJ1-1	CASSWTGAPMEAFF	TGTGCCAGCAGCTGGACAGGGGCCCCCATGGAAGCTTTCTTT
-	-	TRBV7-9	TRBJ1-4	CASSLRQLGEKLFF	TGTGCCAGCAGCTTACGACAGTTGGGTGAAAAACTGTTTTTT
-	-	TRBV7-8	TRBJ1-3	CASSASLGAGGNTIYF	TGTGCCAGCAGTGCATCTTTGGGGGCGGGAGGAAACACCATATATTTT
-	TRBD2	TRBV9	TRBJ2-7	CASSGTSGGAYEQYF	TGTGCCAGCAGCGGGACTAGCGGTGGGGCCTACGAGCAGTACTTC
-	TRBD1	TRBV7-2	TRBJ1-2	CASSRGQGAAVGGYTF	TGTGCCAGCAGCCGTGGACAGGGGGCGGCTGTAGGAGGCTACACCTTC
-	TRBD1	TRBV29-1	TRBJ2-7	CSVVTRQGMGIYEQYF	TGCAGCGTTGTAACCCGACAGGGAATGGGAATTTACGAGCAGTACTTC
-	TRBD2	TRBV18	TRBJ2-7	CASSPSGRSEQYF	TGTGCCAGCTCACCTAGCGGGAGGAGCGAGCAGTACTTC
-	TRBD1	TRBV5-6	TRBJ1-6	CASSHSGQGARGYNSPLHF	TGTGCCAGCAGCCACTCGGGACAGGGGGCGAGAGGCTATAATTCACCCCTCCACTTT
-	TRBD1	TRBV6-6	TRBJ2-1	CASSYSGQANNEQFF	TGTGCCAGCAGTTACTCGGGACAGGCTAACAATGAGCAGTTCTTC
-	-	TRBV28	TRBJ2-7	CASSFFWQGPALYEQYF	TGTGCCAGCAGTTTCTTTTGGCAAGGACCGGCGCTCTACGAGCAGTACTTC
-	-	TRBV30	TRBJ2-6	CALDVSGANVLTF	TGTGCCCTAGACGTCTCTGGGGCCAACGTCCTGACTTTC
-	-	TRBV25-1	TRBJ2-4	CASSDHRAGKNIQYF	TGTGCCAGCAGTGATCACAGGGCAGGGAAAAACATTCAGTACTTC
-	-	TRBV14	TRBJ1-2	CASSLLGVGYTF	TGTGCCAGCAGCTTACTGGGGGTTGGCTACACCTTC
-	-	TRBV30	TRBJ1-5	CAWDQGLRNQPQHF	TGTGCCTGGGACCAGGGACTCCGCAATCAGCCCCAGCATTTT
-	-	TRBV28	TRBJ2-4	CASRDYKNIQYF	TGTGCCAGCAGAGACTACAAAAACATTCAGTACTTC
-	-	TRBV4-3	TRBJ2-3	CASSQFVGGTDTQYF	TGCGCCAGCAGCCAATTTGTAGGCGGCACAGATACGCAGTATTTT
-	-	TRBV30	TRBJ2-2	CAWKHFSASTGELFF	TGTGCCTGGAAGCATTTTTCTGCATCCACCGGGGAGCTGTTTTTT
-	-	TRBV2	TRBJ2-5	CASSLNKEYF	TGTGCCAGCAGTCTAAATAAAGAGTACTTC
-	-	TRBV16	TRBJ2-6	CASSQSTGGANVLTF	TGTGCCAGCAGCCAATCGACAGGTGGGGCCAACGTCCTGACTTTC
-	TRBD1	TRBV2	TRBJ1-4	CASSEGTGGSEKLFF	TGTGCCAGCAGTGAAGGGACAGGGGGTAGTGAAAAACTGTTTTTT
once	-	TRBV4-2	TRBJ1-2	CASSQDQQSYGYTF	TGTGCCAGCAGCCAAGATCAACAGTCCTATGGCTACACCTTC
-	-	TRBV5-1	TRBJ2-7	CASSLRHTYEQYF	TGCGCCAGCAGCTTGCGACACACCTACGAGCAGTACTTC
-	TRBD1	TRBV11-2	TRBJ2-7	CASNDRAPYEQYF	TGTGCCAGCAACGACAGGGCCCCCTACGAGCAGTACTTC
-	TRBD2	TRBV11-2	TRBJ2-7	CASSLGLAGGREQYF	TGTGCCAGCAGCTTGGGACTAGCGGGAGGCCGGGAGCAGTACTTC
-	-	TRBV2	TRBJ2-7	CASSGRDSFFSYEQYF	TGTGCCAGCAGCGGGCGAGACAGCTTTTTCTCCTACGAGCAGTACTTC
-	-	TRBV7-6	TRBJ1-6	CASSPGGGYNSPLHF	TGTGCCAGCAGCCCGGGAGGGGGGTACAATTCACCCCTCCACTTT